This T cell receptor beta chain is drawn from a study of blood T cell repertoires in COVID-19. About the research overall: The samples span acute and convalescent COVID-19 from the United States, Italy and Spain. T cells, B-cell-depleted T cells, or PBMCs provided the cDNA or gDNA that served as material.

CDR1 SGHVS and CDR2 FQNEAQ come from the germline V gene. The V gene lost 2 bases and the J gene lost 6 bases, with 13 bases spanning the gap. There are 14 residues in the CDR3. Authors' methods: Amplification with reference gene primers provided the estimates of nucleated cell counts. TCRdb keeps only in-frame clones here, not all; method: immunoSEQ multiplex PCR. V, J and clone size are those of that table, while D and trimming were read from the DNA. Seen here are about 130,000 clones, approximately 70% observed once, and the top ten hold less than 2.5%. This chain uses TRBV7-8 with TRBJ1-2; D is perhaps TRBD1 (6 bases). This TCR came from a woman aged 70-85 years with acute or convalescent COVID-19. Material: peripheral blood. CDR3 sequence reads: CASSLQGYDDGYTF. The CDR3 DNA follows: TGTGCCAGCAGCTTACAGGGGTATGACGATGGCTACACCTTC.